What follows are 23 T cell receptor beta chains derived from one specimen sequenced in a study of T cell changes during pregnancy in multiple sclerosis. Libraries were prepared by immunoSEQ multiplex PCR; TCRdb keeps only in-frame clonotypes and omits some of them. The sample yields about 67,000 clones, approximately 90% seen once. Source: peripheral blood, taken in the second trimester of pregnancy. These receptors originate from a female donor with multiple sclerosis, enrolled in a pregnancy study.

This rearrangement joins TRBV6-1 to TRBJ1-1; weak D call: TRBD1 (5 bases). V lost 6 bases and J 0 bases, leaving 11 bases between the germline ends. CDR1 is MNHNS and CDR2 is SASEGT in the germline V gene. The CDR3 spans 14 residues. CDR3 protein: CASRDQGLNTEAFF. As DNA, the CDR3 is TGTGCCAGCAGGGATCAGGGCTTGAACACTGAAGCTTTCTTT.

The chain carries TRBV5-1 and TRBJ2-1, with TRBD2 matching 12 bases. CDR3 length equals 15 residues. J gave up 8 bases and V 5 bases, and 8 bases lay outside the gene matches. In germline, CDR1 is SGHRS, CDR2 YFSETQ. The CDR3 region is CASSPRLAGAHEQFF. For the CDR3, the DNA is TGCGCCAGCAGTCCCCGACTAGCGGGAGCCCATGAGCAGTTCTTC. Full variable domain (missing parts from reference TRBV5-1 and TRBJ2-1): KAGVTQTPRYLIKTRGQQVTLSCSPISGHRSVSWYQQTPGQGLQFLFEYFSETQRNKGNFPGRFSGRQFSNSRSEMNVSTLELGDSALYLCASSPRLAGAHEQFFGPGTRLTVL.

The chain's CDR3 is CASGTGSEQYF. The CDR3 DNA sequence: TGTGCCAGCGGGACAGGGAGCGAGCAGTACTTC. The gene calls are TRBV6-6 and TRBJ2-7, with 9 bases identical to TRBD1. CDR3 length: 11 amino acids. CDR1 is MNHNY, CDR2 SVGAGI, per germline (reference sequence). J lost 6 bases, V lost 8 bases, and 2 bases had no gene match.

V usage is TRBV10-1 and J usage is TRBJ2-5; no definite D call. From germline, CDR1 is WNHNN and CDR2 SYGVQD (reference sequence). V gave up 3 bases and J gave up 7 bases, with 6 bases separating them. This CDR3 region has 11 residues. The CDR3 loop is CASSDSGTQYF. CDR3 coding DNA: TGCGCCAGCAGTGACTCCGGGACCCAGTACTTC.

The CDR3 is CASSPGVGYTF. CDR3 in DNA: TGTGCCAGTAGCCCAGGGGTTGGCTACACCTTC. The chain uses TRBV19 and TRBJ1-2; weak D call: TRBD1 (6 bases). The CDR3 length is 11 residues. Deletions cut 6 bases from V and 7 bases from J, with 9 bases between. The germline CDR1 and CDR2 sequences are LNHDA and SQIVND (reference sequence).

The V gene is TRBV19, the J gene TRBJ1-5; D ambiguous. CDR3 length equals 13 residues. V was cut by 6 bases and J by 2 bases, with 8 bases left in between. CDR1 LNHDA and CDR2 SQIVND come from the germline V gene (reference sequence). The chain's CDR3 is CASRADGNQPQHF. The CDR3 bases are TGTGCCAGTAGGGCGGATGGCAATCAGCCCCAGCATTTT.

V gene TRBV27 combines with J gene TRBJ1-2; D gene unclear. Germline lookup yields CDR1 MNHEY and CDR2 SMNVEV (reference sequence). V was clipped by 8 bases and J by 3 bases, with 13 bases between them. This CDR3 contains 13 residues. The CDR3 sequence: CASSGISDYGYTF. CDR3 in DNA: TGTGCCAGCTCGGGAATTTCAGACTATGGCTACACCTTC.

This clone showed up just once. The V gene is TRBV10-1, the J gene TRBJ2-6; a weak D match, TRBD2 (5 bases). Germline CDR1 reads WNHNN; CDR2 reads SYGVQD (reference sequence). This CDR3 has 14 amino acids. The chain's CDR3 is CASSSGEGANVLTF. In DNA, the CDR3 is TGCGCGTCGAGCTCCGGGGAGGGGGCCAACGTCCTGACTTTC.

The J gene is TRBJ2-1, the V gene TRBV19; TRBD2 matches 10 bases. The V segment lost 3 bases and the J segment 10 bases; nucleotides outside the gene matches: 6. Per germline, CDR1 LNHDA and CDR2 SQIVND (reference sequence). The CDR3 runs to 14 residues. CDR3 amino acids: CASSMTSGLSEQFF. For the CDR3, the DNA is TGTGCCAGTAGTATGACTAGCGGGCTGTCGGAGCAGTTCTTC.

This clone was detected only a few times. The same CDR3 is also encoded by other DNA sequences in this sample. The genes are TRBV19 and TRBJ1-5, with D tentatively TRBD1 (5 bases). V was clipped by 3 bases and J by 4 bases, with 10 bases between them. Germline V gene data show CDR1 as LNHDA and CDR2 as SQIVND (reference sequence). The CDR3 covers 14 residues. The CDR3 nucleotides read TGTGCCAGTAGTATCAGGGTGGGAAATCAGCCCCAGCATTTT. As protein: CASSIRVGNQPQHF. Full variable domain (outside the CDR3, taken from reference TRBV19 and TRBJ1-5): DGGITQSPKYLFRKEGQNVTLSCEQNLNHDAMYWYRQDPGQGLRLIYYSQIVNDFQKGDIAEGYSVSREKKESFPLTVTSAQKNPTAFYLCASSIRVGNQPQHFGDGTRLSIL.

V gene TRBV9 combines with J gene TRBJ1-2, with 8 bases that match TRBD1. V trimming: 3 bases; J trimming: 2 bases; junction bases outside the gene matches: 6. This CDR3 comprises 15 residues. Germline values: CDR1 SGDLS, CDR2 YYNGEE. The CDR3 reads CASSALGTGNYGYTF. The DNA for the CDR3 is TGTGCCAGCAGCGCCCTTGGGACAGGAAACTATGGCTACACCTTC.

Turning to this clone: No conserved phenylalanine or tryptophan is present at the end of the CDR3, so a read error is the likely explanation. The CDR3 reads CASSPRTQNTEAFL. The CDR3 region has the DNA TGCGCCAGCAGCCCCCGTACACAGAACACTGAAGCTTTCCTT. The chain couples TRBV5-1 to TRBJ1-1; no clear D gene. Trimming shortened V by 4 bases and J by 1 base, and 11 bases separated the two germline ends. The germline CDR1 and CDR2 sequences are SGHRS and YFSETQ. The CDR3 contains 14 residues.

The chain has TRBV4-3 and TRBJ1-4, with D unclear. The germline gives CDR1 LGHNA, CDR2 YSLEER. The CDR3 runs 16 residues. Trimming left V 6 bases short and J 5 bases short, with 19 bases between. The CDR3, as DNA: TGCGCCAGCAGTCGGTCCTCGGCGGGGATCAATGAAAAACTGTTTTTT. Translating it yields CASSRSSAGINEKLFF.

A single count supports this clone. The chain employs TRBV6-4 and TRBJ2-1; 8 nucleotides align to TRBD2. J was trimmed by 8 bases and V by 5 bases; bases with no gene match: 8. There are 14 residues in the CDR3. Germline values: CDR1 MRHNA, CDR2 SNTAGT. CDR3 sequence: CASSPRTSSDEQFF. The CDR3 DNA is TGTGCCAGCAGTCCCCGGACTAGCTCAGATGAGCAGTTCTTC.

The chain carries TRBV20-1 and TRBJ1-2; no firm D call. Trimming removed 7 bases from V and 6 bases from J, with 9 bases in between. This CDR3 has 10 amino acids. The germline gives CDR1 DFQATT, CDR2 SNEGSKA (reference sequence). The CDR3 DNA reads as TGCAGTGGAGTCAAGAATGGCTACACCTTC. Encoded protein: CSGVKNGYTF.

The chain recombines TRBV18 with TRBJ1-3; possible D gene TRBD1, 5 bases. Trimming removed 3 bases from V and 9 bases from J, with 15 bases in between. CDR1 KGHSH and CDR2 LQKENI come from the germline V gene. The CDR3 totals 14 residues. The CDR3 nucleotides are TGTGCCAGCTCACCGGAGAACCACCAGGGCACCATATATTTT. Translating gives CASSPENHQGTIYF.

The CDR3: CAWNSNSPLHF. DNA of the CDR3: TGTGCCTGGAACAGCAATTCACCCCTCCACTTT. The chain couples TRBV30 to TRBJ1-6; unclear D gene. Trimming shortened V by 4 bases and J by 7 bases, and 5 bases separated the two germline ends. CDR1 GTSNPN and CDR2 SVGIG come from the germline V gene (reference sequence). The CDR3 is made up of 11 amino acids.

The V call is TRBV5-1, the J call TRBJ1-2, with 8 bases lining up with TRBD1. This CDR3 is built from 14 residues. Germline assignment: CDR1 SGHRS and CDR2 YFSETQ. V gave up 4 bases and J gave up 9 bases; unmatched junction bases: 11. The CDR3 nucleotides are TGCGCCAGCAGCCCAGACAGGGGCATGGAGCGCTACACCTTC. Translating gives CASSPDRGMERYTF.

The rearrangement uses TRBV7-6 and TRBJ2-5; TRBD1 might be the D (6 bases). The germline V and J ends were trimmed by 5 bases and 5 bases, with 15 bases remaining between them. Per the germline V gene, CDR1 is SGHVS and CDR2 is FNYEAQ. This CDR3 has 14 amino acids. CDR3 coding DNA: TGTGCCAGCAGCCCCGAAACAGGGCTGGAGACCCAGTACTTC. This sequence encodes CASSPETGLETQYF.

The chain carries TRBV7-9 and TRBJ1-1, with 9 bases identical to TRBD1. Germline trimming cut 9 bases from V and 10 bases from J; bases unmatched to any gene: 15. Germline loops: CDR1 SEHNR, CDR2 FQNEAQ (reference sequence). The CDR3 covers 14 residues. The CDR3 region has the DNA TGTGCCAGTTGGGGACAGGGCCGACCTCAGAGAGCTTTCTTT. As protein: CASWGQGRPQRAFF.

The chain uses TRBV18 and TRBJ2-3; 8 bases agree with TRBD2. V lost 1 base to trimming and J lost 3 bases; unmatched junction nucleotides: 3. The CDR3 is made up of 15 amino acids. CDR1 and CDR2 (germline): KGHSH, LQKENI. The CDR3 DNA reads as TGTGCCAGCTCACCACGGTCGGGGGGGACAGATACGCAGTATTTT. Protein: CASSPRSGGTDTQYF.

The chain joins TRBV19 to TRBJ1-1, with 7 bases identical to TRBD1. This CDR3 contains 13 residues. The germline CDR1 and CDR2 sequences are LNHDA and SQIVND (reference sequence). After removal of 11 bases from V and 3 bases from J, the junction contained 9 bases not matched to a gene. In DNA form, the CDR3 reads TGTGCCGGAACAGGGGTGAGAGACACTGAAGCTTTCTTT. Encoded protein: CAGTGVRDTEAFF.

CDR3 sequence: CASSLIGGADETQYF. CDR3 sequence (DNA): TGTGCCAGCAGCTTAATCGGGGGGGCCGACGAGACCCAGTACTTC. V usage is TRBV7-2 and J usage is TRBJ2-5; 8 bases align to TRBD2. This CDR3 spans 15 amino acids. Per germline, CDR1 SGHTA and CDR2 FQGNSA. V shed 2 bases and J 5 bases; nucleotides not matched to a gene: 7.